This TCR beta chain appears in the sequencing data of a study of T cell changes during pregnancy in multiple sclerosis. The CDR3 length is 18 residues. Germline trimming cut 3 bases from V and 2 bases from J; bases unmatched to any gene: 11. Germline CDR1 and CDR2: PRHDT and FYEKMQ (reference sequence). The table came from immunoSEQ multiplex PCR; TCRdb's copy has only in-frame clones and leaves some out. The sample consists of about 38,000 clones, roughly nine tenths of them appearing once. The chain links TRBV13 to TRBJ2-3, with 10 bases that match TRBD1. The sample consisted of CD8+ T cells from peripheral blood mononuclear cells, taken in the second trimester of pregnancy. The receptor was derived from a female donor with multiple sclerosis, enrolled in a pregnancy study. The CDR3 DNA is TGTGCCAGCAGCTTCTGGGTAGACAGGGGGCGGGACACAGATACGCAGTATTTT. Encoded protein: CASSFWVDRGRDTDTQYF.